One and the same sample provided the 14 T cell receptor beta chains below, sequenced in a study of blood T cell repertoires in COVID-19. Generated by immunoSEQ multiplex PCR, the TCRdb table keeps only in-frame clones and is missing some. The sample carries 45,000 to 50,000 clones, 70% to 90% recorded once. Sequenced: peripheral blood. All receptors derive from a human donor in a cohort sampled during active COVID-19.

This clone has only one observation. The chain combines TRBV7-9 with TRBJ1-2; D remains unclear. The germline CDR1 and CDR2 sequences are SEHNR and FQNEAQ (reference sequence). This CDR3 has 13 residues. Trimming removed 2 bases at V and 2 bases at J, with 6 bases between. In nucleotides, the CDR3 is TGTGCCAGCAGCTTAATGCAGAACTATGGCTACACCTTC. Translating it yields CASSLMQNYGYTF. The whole variable domain, remainder taken from reference TRBV7-9 and TRBJ1-2, is DTGVSQNPRHKITKRGQNVTFRCDPISEHNRLYWYRQTLGQGPEFLTYFQNEAQLEKSRLLSDRFSAERPKGSFSTLEIQRTEQGDSAMYLCASSLMQNYGYTFGSGTRLTVV.

The chain carries TRBV10-3 and TRBJ2-7; 7 bases are a match to TRBD1. Trimming cost V 6 bases and J 7 bases; bases outside gene matches: 9. Germline V gene lookup returns CDR1 ENHRY and CDR2 SYGVKD. The CDR3 consists of 13 residues. The CDR3 protein is CAISETGIREQYF. CDR3 DNA: TGTGCCATCAGCGAGACAGGGATTAGAGAGCAGTACTTC.

This clone was picked up one time. The CDR3 DNA reads as TGTGCCAGCAGCCCCAGAGGAGACAGCTCTGGGGCCAACGTCCTGACTTTC. Translated: CASSPRGDSSGANVLTF. The chain uses TRBV7-9 and TRBJ2-6, with a weak D call TRBD1 (5 bases). The V end lost 5 bases, the J end lost 0 bases, and 14 bases lay between the germline ends. Germline V gives CDR1 SEHNR, CDR2 FQNEAQ (reference sequence). This CDR3 comprises 17 residues.

The chain has TRBV10-3 and TRBJ2-1; 7 bases are a match to TRBD1. CDR3 size: 13 residues. The germline gives CDR1 ENHRY, CDR2 SYGVKD. The trim removed 8 bases at V and 8 bases at J, leaving 9 bases unmatched. As DNA, the CDR3 is TGTGCCATCTCGCTCAGGGGGAACGATGAGCAGTTCTTC. It yields the protein CAISLRGNDEQFF.

The chain couples TRBV4-2 to TRBJ1-2, with 9 bases that match TRBD1. Looked up from germline, CDR1 is LGHNA and CDR2 is YNFKEQ. CDR3 length equals 16 residues. J was trimmed by 4 bases and V by 3 bases; bases with no gene match: 9. The CDR3 region is CASSQAGDRDGYGYTF. The CDR3 DNA reads as TGTGCCAGCAGCCAGGCCGGGGACAGGGATGGCTATGGCTACACCTTC.

J is TRBJ1-3 and V is TRBV4-3; D gene uncertain. CDR1 and CDR2 (germline): LGHNA, YSLEER. This CDR3 region has 15 residues. V lost 0 bases to trimming and J lost 1 base, with 7 bases between them. The CDR3 reads CASSQDKASGNTIYF. CDR3 coding DNA: TGCGCCAGCAGCCAAGACAAAGCTTCTGGAAACACCATATATTTT.

The rearrangement links TRBV5-1 to TRBJ2-7, with D perhaps matching TRBD2 (6 bases). The CDR3 loop spans 15 amino acids. Trimming cost V 2 bases and J 5 bases, with 17 bases left between them. Germline V gives CDR1 SGHRS, CDR2 YFSETQ. This chain's CDR3 is CASSFPGTQAHEQYF. The CDR3, as DNA: TGCGCCAGCAGCTTCCCCGGGACTCAGGCCCACGAGCAGTACTTC.

V usage is TRBV29-1 and J usage is TRBJ2-3, with 14 bases aligning to TRBD2. Germline V gives CDR1 SQVTM, CDR2 ANQGSEA. The CDR3 consists of 17 residues. Unmatched junction bases numbered 10, after V lost 6 bases and J lost 2 bases. CDR3 in DNA: TGCAGCGTGAAACGACTAGCGGGGGGGCTCATCACAGATACGCAGTATTTT. Its translation: CSVKRLAGGLITDTQYF.

This sequence joins TRBV30 and TRBJ1-1; D is possibly TRBD1 (6 bases). The ends were cut back, 0 bases at V and 3 bases at J, with 11 bases in the middle. Germline-derived CDR1 and CDR2 are GTSNPN and SVGIG (reference sequence). The CDR3 covers 14 residues. The DNA of the CDR3 is TGTGCCTGGAGTGTAATGGGGGGGCACACTGAAGCTTTCTTT. Its protein product is CAWSVMGGHTEAFF.

The rearrangement links TRBV6-1 to TRBJ2-1; 10 positions agree with TRBD2. Germline CDR1 MNHNS, CDR2 SASEGT. The junction had 0 bases not matched to a gene; V was cut back by 0 bases and J by 4 bases. This CDR3 is built from 15 residues. The CDR3 protein is CASSEASGGYNEQFF. Written as DNA, the CDR3 is TGTGCCAGCAGTGAAGCTAGCGGGGGGTACAATGAGCAGTTCTTC.

The V gene is TRBV5-1, the J gene TRBJ1-1, with 8 bases identical to TRBD1. This CDR3 spans 14 amino acids. The ends lost 5 bases at V and 2 bases at J; junction bases unmatched: 5. Germline V lookup: CDR1 SGHRS, CDR2 YFSETQ. The CDR3 loop reads CASRTDRANTEAFF. The DNA of the CDR3 is TGCGCCAGCAGAACGGACAGGGCTAACACTGAAGCTTTCTTT.

The chain combines TRBV6-5 with TRBJ2-7, with 12 bases aligning to TRBD2. Germline assignment: CDR1 MNHEY and CDR2 SVGAGI. The junction had 11 bases not matched to a gene; V was cut back by 4 bases and J by 7 bases. The CDR3 has 16 residues. For the CDR3, the DNA is TGTGCCAGCAGTTCTGGGGCTAGCGGGGGGGCGTGGGAGCAGTACTTC. Its translation is CASSSGASGGAWEQYF.

V gene TRBV27 combines with J gene TRBJ1-2, with D possibly matching TRBD1 (6 bases). Trimming removed 5 bases from V and 4 bases from J, with 17 bases in between. The CDR3 is 15 residues long. Germline V CDR1 and CDR2: MNHEY, SMNVEV (reference sequence). CDR3 nucleotide sequence: TGTGCCAGCAGTCCCGTAGGGGGGGGACCCTATGGCTACACCTTC. Its translation: CASSPVGGGPYGYTF.

The chain carries TRBV7-2 and TRBJ2-1; D unresolved. Germline CDR1 SGHTA, CDR2 FQGNSA. CDR3 length equals 17 residues. Trimming removed 1 base at V and 0 bases at J, with 13 bases between. CDR3 in amino acids: CASSLVVAPSSYNEQFF. Here the CDR3 DNA reads TGTGCCAGCAGCTTAGTGGTCGCACCGAGCTCCTACAATGAGCAGTTCTTC.